This T cell receptor (beta chain) was observed in a study of blood T cell repertoires in COVID-19. Looking at the study overall: From T cells, B-cell-depleted T cells, or PBMCs came the material, which was cDNA or gDNA.

The junction had 5 bases not matched to a gene; V was cut back by 4 bases and J by 7 bases. The germline CDR1 and CDR2 sequences are KGHDR and SFDVKD. This CDR3 contains 15 residues. In the original analysis: Amplification of reference gene primers was used by the study to estimate nucleated cell counts. Repertoires were generated with immunoSEQ multiplex PCR, while TCRdb's copy carries only in-frame clones and drops some. V and J calls and clone size are those listed in that table; D and trimming were worked out from the DNA. The data show under 140,000 clones, approximately 90% seen once. The genes are TRBV24-1 and TRBJ2-1; 11 bases line up with TRBD2. The clonotype comes from a woman in her forties or fifties with acute or convalescent COVID-19. Sequencing was carried out using peripheral blood. The CDR3 reads CATSEETSGRNEQFF. CDR3 DNA: TGTGCCACCAGTGAGGAAACTAGCGGGAGAAATGAGCAGTTCTTC.